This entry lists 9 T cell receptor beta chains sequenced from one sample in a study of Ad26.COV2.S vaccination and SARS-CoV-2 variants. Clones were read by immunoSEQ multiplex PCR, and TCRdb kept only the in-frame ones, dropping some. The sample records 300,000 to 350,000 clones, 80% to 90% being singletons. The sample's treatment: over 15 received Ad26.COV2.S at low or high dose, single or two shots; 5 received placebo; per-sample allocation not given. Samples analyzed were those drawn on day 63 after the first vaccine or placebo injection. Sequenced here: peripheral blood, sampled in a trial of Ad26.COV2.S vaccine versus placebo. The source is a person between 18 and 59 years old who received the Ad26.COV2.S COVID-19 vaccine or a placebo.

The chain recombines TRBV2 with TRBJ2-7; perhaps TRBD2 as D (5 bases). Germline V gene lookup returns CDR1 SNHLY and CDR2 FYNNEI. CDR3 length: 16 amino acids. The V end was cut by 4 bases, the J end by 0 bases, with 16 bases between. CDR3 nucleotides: TGTGCCAGCAGTGCTCGAGGGTCACCTTACTCCTACGAGCAGTACTTC. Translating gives CASSARGSPYSYEQYF.

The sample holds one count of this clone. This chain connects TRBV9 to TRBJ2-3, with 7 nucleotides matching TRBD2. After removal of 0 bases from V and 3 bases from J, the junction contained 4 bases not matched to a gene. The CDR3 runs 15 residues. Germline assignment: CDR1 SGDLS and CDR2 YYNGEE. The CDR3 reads CASSVGGGRTDTQYF. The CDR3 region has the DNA TGTGCCAGCAGCGTAGGAGGCGGGAGAACAGATACGCAGTATTTT.

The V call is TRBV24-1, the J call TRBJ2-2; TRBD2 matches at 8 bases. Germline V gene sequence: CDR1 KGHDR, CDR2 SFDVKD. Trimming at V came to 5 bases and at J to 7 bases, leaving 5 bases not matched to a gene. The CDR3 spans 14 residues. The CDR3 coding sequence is TGTGCCACCAGTGCGGGACTAGGTGACGGGGAGCTGTTTTTT. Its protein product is CATSAGLGDGELFF.

The CDR3 protein is CASSSGLAGAAGELFF. In nucleotides, the CDR3 is TGCGCCAGCAGCTCCGGACTAGCGGGAGCGGCCGGGGAGCTGTTTTTT. The chain is built from TRBV5-1 and TRBJ2-2; the match to TRBD2 covers 13 bases. The germline gives CDR1 SGHRS, CDR2 YFSETQ. The CDR3 totals 16 residues. With 3 bases clipped from V and 6 bases from J, the junction kept 5 bases outside the gene matches.

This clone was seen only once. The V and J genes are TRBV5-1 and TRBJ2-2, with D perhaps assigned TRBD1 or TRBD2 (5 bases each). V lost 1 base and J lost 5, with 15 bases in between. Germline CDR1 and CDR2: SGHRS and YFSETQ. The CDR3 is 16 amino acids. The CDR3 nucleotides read TGCGCCAGCAGCTTGTTTGGGGGAGTTGGGACCGGGGAGCTGTTTTTT. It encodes CASSLFGGVGTGELFF.

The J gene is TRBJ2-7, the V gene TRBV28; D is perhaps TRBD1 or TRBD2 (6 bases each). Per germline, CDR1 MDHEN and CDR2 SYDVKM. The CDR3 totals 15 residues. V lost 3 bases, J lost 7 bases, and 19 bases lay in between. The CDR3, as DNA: TGTGCCAGCAGTTTGATGGGCCTACAAGGGGGGGAGCAGTACTTC. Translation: CASSLMGLQGGEQYF.

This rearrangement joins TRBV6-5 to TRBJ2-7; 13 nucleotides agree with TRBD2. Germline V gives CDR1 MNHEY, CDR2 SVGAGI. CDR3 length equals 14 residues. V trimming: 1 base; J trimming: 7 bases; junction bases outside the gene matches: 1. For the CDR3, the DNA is TGTGCCAGCAGTTACTTGGGACTAGCGGGAGAGCAGTACTTC. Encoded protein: CASSYLGLAGEQYF.

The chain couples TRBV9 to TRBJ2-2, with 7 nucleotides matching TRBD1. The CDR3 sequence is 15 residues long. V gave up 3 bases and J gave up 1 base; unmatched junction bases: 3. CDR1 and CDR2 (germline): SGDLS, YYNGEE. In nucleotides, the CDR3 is TGTGCCAGCAGCGGGGGACAGAGGAACACCGGGGAGCTGTTTTTT. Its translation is CASSGGQRNTGELFF. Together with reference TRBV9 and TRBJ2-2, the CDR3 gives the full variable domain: DSGVTQTPKHLITATGQRVTLRCSPRSGDLSVYWYQQSLDQGLQFLIQYYNGEERAKGNILERFSAQQFPDLHSELNLSSLELGDSALYFCASSGGQRNTGELFFGEGSRLTVL.

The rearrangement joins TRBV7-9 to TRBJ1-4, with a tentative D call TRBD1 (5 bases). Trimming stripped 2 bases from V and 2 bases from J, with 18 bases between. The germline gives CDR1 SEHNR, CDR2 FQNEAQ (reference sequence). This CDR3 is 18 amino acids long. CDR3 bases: TGTGCCAGCAGCTTACTAGTGACAGCTTCCTCGACTAATGAAAAACTGTTTTTT. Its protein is CASSLLVTASSTNEKLFF.